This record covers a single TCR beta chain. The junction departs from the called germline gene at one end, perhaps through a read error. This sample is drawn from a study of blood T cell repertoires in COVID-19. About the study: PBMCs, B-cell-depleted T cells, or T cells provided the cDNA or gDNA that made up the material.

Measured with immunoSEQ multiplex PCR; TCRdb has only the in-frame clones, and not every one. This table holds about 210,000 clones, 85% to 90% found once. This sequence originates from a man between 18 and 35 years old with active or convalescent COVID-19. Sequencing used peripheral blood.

The CDR3, as DNA: TGTGCCAGTAGTCTAGACAGACAGGGGGCGCGCGAGCAGTACTTC. Protein product: CASSLDRQGAREQYF. The chain joins TRBV19 to TRBJ2-7, with 10 bases that match TRBD1. This CDR3 comprises 15 residues. Germline values: CDR1 LNHDA, CDR2 SQIVND (reference sequence). Filled out from reference TRBV19 and TRBJ2-7, the complete variable domain reads DGGITQSPKYLFRKEGQNVTLSCEQNLNHDAMYWYRQDPGQGLRLIYYSQIVNDFQKGDIAEGYSVSREKKESFPLTVTSAQKNPTAFYLCASSLDRQGAREQYFGPGTRLTVT.